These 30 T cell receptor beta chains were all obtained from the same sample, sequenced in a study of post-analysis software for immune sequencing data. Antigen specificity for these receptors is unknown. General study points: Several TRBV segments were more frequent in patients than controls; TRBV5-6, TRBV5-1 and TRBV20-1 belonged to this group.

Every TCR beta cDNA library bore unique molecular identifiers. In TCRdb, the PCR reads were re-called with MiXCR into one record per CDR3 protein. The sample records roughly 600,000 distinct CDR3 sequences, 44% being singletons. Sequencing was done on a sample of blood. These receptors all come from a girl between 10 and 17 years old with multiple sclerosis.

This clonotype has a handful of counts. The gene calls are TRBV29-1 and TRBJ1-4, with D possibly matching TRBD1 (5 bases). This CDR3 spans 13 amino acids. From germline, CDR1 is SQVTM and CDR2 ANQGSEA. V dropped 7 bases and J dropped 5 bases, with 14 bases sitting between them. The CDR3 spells CSARDARNEKLFF. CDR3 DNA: TGCAGCGCCCGGGACGCCCGGAATGAAAAACTGTTTTTT.

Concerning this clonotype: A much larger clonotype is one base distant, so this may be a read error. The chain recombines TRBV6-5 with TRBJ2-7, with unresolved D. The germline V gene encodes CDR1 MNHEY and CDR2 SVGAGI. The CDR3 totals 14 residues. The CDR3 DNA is TGTGCCAGCAGTTACTCGAGGACCTCCTACGGGCAGTACTTC. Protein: CASSYSRTSYGQYF.

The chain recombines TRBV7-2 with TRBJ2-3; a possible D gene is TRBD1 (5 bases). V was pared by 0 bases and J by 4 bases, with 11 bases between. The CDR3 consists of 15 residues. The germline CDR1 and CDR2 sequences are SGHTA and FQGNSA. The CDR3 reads CASSLASRVADTQYF. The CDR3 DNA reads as TGTGCCAGCAGCTTAGCCTCCAGGGTGGCAGATACGCAGTATTTT.

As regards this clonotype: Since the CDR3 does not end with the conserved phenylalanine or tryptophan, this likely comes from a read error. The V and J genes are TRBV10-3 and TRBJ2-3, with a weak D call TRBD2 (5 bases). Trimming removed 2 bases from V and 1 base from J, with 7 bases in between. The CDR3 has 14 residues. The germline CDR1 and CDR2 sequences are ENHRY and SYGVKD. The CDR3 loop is CAISEGGGTDTQYL. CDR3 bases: TGTGCCATCAGTGAGGGAGGTGGCACAGATACGCAGTATTTG.

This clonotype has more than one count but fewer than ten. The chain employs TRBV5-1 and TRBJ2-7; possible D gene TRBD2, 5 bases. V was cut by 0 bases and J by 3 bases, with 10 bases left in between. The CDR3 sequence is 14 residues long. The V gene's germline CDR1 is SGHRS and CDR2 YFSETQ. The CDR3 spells CASSLVLAGYEQYF. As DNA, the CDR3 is TGCGCCAGCAGCTTGGTCCTCGCGGGCTACGAGCAGTACTTC.

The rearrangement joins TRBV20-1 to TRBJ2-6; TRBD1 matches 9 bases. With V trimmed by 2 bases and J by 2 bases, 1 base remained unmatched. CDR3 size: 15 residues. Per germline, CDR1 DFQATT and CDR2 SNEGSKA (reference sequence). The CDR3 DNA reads TGCAGTGCTAGAAGGACAGGGGCTGGGGCCAACGTCCTGACTTTC. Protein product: CSARRTGAGANVLTF.

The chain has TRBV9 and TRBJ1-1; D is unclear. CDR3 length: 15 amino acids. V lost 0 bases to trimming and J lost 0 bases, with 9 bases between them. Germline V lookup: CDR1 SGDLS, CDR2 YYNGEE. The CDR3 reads CASSVGYRLNTEAFF. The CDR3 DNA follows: TGTGCCAGCAGCGTAGGGTACAGACTGAACACTGAAGCTTTCTTT.

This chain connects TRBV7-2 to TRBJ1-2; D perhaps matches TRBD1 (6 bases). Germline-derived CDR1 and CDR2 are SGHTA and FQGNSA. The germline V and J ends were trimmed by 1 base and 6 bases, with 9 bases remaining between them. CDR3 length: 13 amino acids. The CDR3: CASSLDRVNGYTF. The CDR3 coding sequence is TGTGCCAGCAGCTTAGACAGGGTTAATGGCTACACCTTC.

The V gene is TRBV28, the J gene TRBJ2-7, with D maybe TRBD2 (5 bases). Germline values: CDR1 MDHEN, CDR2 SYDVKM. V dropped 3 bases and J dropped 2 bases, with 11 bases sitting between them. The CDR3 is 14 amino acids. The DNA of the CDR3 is TGTGCCAGCAGTTTTGTGGGAGACACCTACGAGCAGTACTTC. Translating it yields CASSFVGDTYEQYF.

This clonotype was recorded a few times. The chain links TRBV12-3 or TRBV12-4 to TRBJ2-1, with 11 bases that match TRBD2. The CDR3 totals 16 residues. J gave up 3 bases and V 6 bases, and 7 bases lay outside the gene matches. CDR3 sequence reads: CASSSIAGGYYNEQFF. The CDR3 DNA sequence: TGTGCCAGCAGCTCTATAGCGGGAGGGTACTACAATGAGCAGTTCTTC.

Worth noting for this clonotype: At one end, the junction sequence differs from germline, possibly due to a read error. The CDR3 loop is CASSLAGTNVRTF. The CDR3 DNA reads as TGTGCCAGCAGTTTAGCCGGGACCAACGTCCGGACTTTC. This rearrangement joins TRBV12-3 or TRBV12-4 to TRBJ2-6; D is perhaps TRBD1 or TRBD2 (5 bases each). This CDR3 is 13 amino acids long.

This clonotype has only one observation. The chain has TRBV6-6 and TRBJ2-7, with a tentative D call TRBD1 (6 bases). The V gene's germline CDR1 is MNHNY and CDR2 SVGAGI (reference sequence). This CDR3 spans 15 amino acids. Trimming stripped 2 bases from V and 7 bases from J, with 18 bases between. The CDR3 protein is CASSYETGIYNEQYF. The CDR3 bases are TGTGCCAGCAGTTACGAGACAGGTATATACAATGAGCAGTACTTC.

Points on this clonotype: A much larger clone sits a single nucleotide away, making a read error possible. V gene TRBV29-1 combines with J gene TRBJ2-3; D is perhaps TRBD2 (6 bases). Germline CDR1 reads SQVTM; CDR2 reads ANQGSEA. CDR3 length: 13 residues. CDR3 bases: TGCAGTATCGACGGGAGAGGCACAGATACGCAGTATTTT. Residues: CSIDGRGTDTQYF.

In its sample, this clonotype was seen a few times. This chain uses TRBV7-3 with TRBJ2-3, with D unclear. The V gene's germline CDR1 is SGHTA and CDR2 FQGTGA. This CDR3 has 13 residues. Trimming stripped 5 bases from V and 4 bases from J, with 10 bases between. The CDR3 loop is CASSENPADTQYF. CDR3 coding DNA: TGTGCCAGCAGCGAAAATCCCGCAGATACGCAGTATTTT.

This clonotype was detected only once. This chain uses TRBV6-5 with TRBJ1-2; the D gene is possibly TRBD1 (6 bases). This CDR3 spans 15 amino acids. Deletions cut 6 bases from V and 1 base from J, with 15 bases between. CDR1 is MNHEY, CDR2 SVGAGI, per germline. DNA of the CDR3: TGTGCCAGCAGCCGCGGAGGAGGGGGTAACTATGGCTACACCTTC. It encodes CASSRGGGGNYGYTF.

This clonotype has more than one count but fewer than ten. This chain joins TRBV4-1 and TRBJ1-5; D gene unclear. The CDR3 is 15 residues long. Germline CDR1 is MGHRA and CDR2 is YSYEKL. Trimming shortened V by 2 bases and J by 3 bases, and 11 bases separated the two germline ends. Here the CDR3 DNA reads TGCGCCAGCAGCCAAACTGATCCAGTCAATCAGCCCCAGCATTTT. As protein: CASSQTDPVNQPQHF.

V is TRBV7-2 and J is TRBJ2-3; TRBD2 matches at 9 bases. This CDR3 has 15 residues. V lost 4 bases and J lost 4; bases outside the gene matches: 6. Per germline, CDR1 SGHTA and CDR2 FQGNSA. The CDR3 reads CASSSNSGGADTQYF. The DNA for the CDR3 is TGTGCCAGCAGCTCGAATAGCGGGGGCGCAGATACGCAGTATTTT. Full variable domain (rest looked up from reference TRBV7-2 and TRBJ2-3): GAGVSQSPSNKVTEKGKDVELRCDPISGHTALYWYRQSLGQGLEFLIYFQGNSAPDKSGLPSDRFSAERTGGSVSTLTIQRTQQEDSAVYLCASSSNSGGADTQYFGPGTRLTVL.

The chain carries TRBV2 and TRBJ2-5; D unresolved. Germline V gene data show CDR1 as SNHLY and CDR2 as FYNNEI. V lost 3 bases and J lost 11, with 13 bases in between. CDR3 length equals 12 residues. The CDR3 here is CASSEVAGKQYF. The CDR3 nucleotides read TGTGCCAGCAGTGAGGTAGCTGGTAAGCAGTACTTC.

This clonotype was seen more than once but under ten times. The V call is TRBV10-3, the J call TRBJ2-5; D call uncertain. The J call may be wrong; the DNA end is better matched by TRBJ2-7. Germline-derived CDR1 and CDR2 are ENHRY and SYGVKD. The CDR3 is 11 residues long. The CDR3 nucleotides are TGTGCCATCAGCGTGGAATTCGAGCAGTACTTC. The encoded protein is CAISVEFEQYF.

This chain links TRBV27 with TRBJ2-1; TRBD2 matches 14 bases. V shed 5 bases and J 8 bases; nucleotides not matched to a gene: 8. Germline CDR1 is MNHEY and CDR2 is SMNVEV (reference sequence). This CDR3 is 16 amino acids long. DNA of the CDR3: TGTGCCAGCAGTCCCGGGACTAGCGGGGGTTCGGATGAGCAGTTCTTC. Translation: CASSPGTSGGSDEQFF.

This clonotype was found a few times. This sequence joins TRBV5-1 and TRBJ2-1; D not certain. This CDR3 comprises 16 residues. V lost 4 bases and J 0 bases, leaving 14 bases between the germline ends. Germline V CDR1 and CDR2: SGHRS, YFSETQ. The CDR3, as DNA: TGCGCCAGCAGCCCTACCTGGCAGCACTCCTACAATGAGCAGTTCTTC. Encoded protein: CASSPTWQHSYNEQFF.

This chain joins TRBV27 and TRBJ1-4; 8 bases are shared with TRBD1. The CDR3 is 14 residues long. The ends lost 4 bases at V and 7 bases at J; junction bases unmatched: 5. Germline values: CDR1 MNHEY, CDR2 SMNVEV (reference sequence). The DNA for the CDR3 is TGTGCCAGCAGTTCACAGGGGGGAGGTGAAAAACTGTTTTTT. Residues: CASSSQGGGEKLFF.

The CDR3 region has the DNA TGTGCCAGCAGCCGAGGACAGCCGCACACTGAAGCTTTCTTT. Its translation: CASSRGQPHTEAFF. The rearrangement joins TRBV7-6 to TRBJ1-1, with a tentative D call TRBD1 (6 bases). Germline V gives CDR1 SGHVS, CDR2 FNYEAQ. Trimming cost V 5 bases and J 3 bases, with 13 bases left between them. The CDR3 sequence is 14 residues long.

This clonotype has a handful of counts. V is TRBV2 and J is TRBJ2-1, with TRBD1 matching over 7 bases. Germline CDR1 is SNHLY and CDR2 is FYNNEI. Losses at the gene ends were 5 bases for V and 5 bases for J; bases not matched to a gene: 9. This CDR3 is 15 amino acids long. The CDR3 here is CASSYRQGHNNEQFF. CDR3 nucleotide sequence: TGTGCCAGCAGTTACAGACAGGGTCACAACAATGAGCAGTTCTTC.

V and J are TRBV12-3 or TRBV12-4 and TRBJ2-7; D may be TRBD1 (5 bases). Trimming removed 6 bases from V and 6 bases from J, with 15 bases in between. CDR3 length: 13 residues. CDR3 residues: CASRLLQGTEQYF. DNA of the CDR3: TGTGCCAGCAGGCTCCTTCAGGGTACCGAGCAGTACTTC.

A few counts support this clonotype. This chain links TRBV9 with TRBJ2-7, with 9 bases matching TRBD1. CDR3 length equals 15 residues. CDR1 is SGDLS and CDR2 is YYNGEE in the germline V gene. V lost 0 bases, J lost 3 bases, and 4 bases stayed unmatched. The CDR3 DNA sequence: TGTGCCAGCAGCGTAGGACAGGGGGTAGGCTACGAGCAGTACTTC. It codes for CASSVGQGVGYEQYF. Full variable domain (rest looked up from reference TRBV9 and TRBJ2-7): DSGVTQTPKHLITATGQRVTLRCSPRSGDLSVYWYQQSLDQGLQFLIQYYNGEERAKGNILERFSAQQFPDLHSELNLSSLELGDSALYFCASSVGQGVGYEQYFGPGTRLTVT.

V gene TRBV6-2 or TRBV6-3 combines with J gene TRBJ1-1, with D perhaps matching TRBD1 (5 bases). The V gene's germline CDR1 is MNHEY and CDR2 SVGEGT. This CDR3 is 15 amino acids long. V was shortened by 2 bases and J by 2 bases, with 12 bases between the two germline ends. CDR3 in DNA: TGTGCCAGCAGTTACAGGGGATTGAGAAACACTGAAGCTTTCTTT. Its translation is CASSYRGLRNTEAFF.

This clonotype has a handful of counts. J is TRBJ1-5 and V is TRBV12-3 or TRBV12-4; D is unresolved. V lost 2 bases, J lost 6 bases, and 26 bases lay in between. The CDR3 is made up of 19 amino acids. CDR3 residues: CASSLSQFGQLWISQPQHF. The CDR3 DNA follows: TGTGCCAGCAGTTTATCTCAATTTGGGCAGCTCTGGATCAGTCAGCCCCAGCATTTT.

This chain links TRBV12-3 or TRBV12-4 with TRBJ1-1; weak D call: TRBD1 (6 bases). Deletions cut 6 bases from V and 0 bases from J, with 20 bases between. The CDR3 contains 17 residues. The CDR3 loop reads CASSPWGAEEMNTEAFF. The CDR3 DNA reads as TGTGCCAGCAGCCCTTGGGGGGCCGAGGAGATGAACACTGAAGCTTTCTTT.

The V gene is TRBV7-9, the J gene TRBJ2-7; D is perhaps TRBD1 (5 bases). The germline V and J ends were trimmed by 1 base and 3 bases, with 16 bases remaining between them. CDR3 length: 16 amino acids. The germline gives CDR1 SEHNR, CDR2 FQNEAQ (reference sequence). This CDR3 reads CASSLDFVTALYEQYF. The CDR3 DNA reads TGTGCCAGCAGCTTAGATTTCGTGACAGCGCTCTACGAGCAGTACTTC.